These 21 T cell receptor beta chains originate from one sample sequenced in a study of shared clonotypes between healthy human individuals. The table came from immunoSEQ multiplex PCR; TCRdb's copy has only in-frame clones and leaves some out. The data show approximately 2.4 million clones, with around 95% seen just once and 0.13% held by the top ten. The sequenced material came from naive CD4+ T cells sorted from blood. Subset defined: CD45RA+ positively selected. The receptors originated from a man aged 18 to 29 in good health.

The CDR3 DNA follows: TGTGCCAGCTCACCACTCGAAGCCTTGAACACTGAAGCTTTCTTT. Its protein product is CASSPLEALNTEAFF. The genes are TRBV18 and TRBJ1-1; no definite D call. The CDR3 runs 15 residues. The V gene lost 1 base and the J gene lost 0 bases, with 9 bases spanning the gap. Per germline, CDR1 KGHSH and CDR2 LQKENI.

The chain couples TRBV27 to TRBJ1-3; unclear D gene. The CDR3 has 14 amino acids. The germline CDR1 and CDR2 sequences are MNHEY and SMNVEV (reference sequence). Deletions cut 2 bases from V and 9 bases from J, with 14 bases between. The CDR3 bases are TGTGCCAGCAGTTTAAGACGGAAGAACGGCACCATATATTTT. Protein: CASSLRRKNGTIYF.

This clone was recorded only once. V is TRBV2 and J is TRBJ2-4; D is unresolved. Germline V lookup: CDR1 SNHLY, CDR2 FYNNEI. The CDR3 contains 12 residues. V gave up 8 bases and J gave up 3 bases, with 8 bases separating them. The CDR3 protein is CASGVDKNIQYF. Here the CDR3 DNA reads TGTGCCAGCGGGGTGGACAAAAACATTCAGTACTTC. The full variable domain, rest sourced from reference TRBV2 and TRBJ2-4, is EPEVTQTPSHQVTQMGQEVILRCVPISNHLYFYWYRQILGQKVEFLVSFYNNEISEKSEIFDDQFSVERPDGSNFTLKIRSTKLEDSAMYFCASGVDKNIQYFGAGTRLSVL.

V and J are TRBV19 and TRBJ2-5; no reliable D call. The CDR3 consists of 13 residues. Trimming stripped 5 bases from V and 4 bases from J, with 11 bases between. The germline V gene encodes CDR1 LNHDA and CDR2 SQIVND (reference sequence). The CDR3 nucleotides read TGTGCCAGTAGTCCCAGTTGGGGAGAGACCCAGTACTTC. This sequence encodes CASSPSWGETQYF.

This clone was picked up one time. The junction differs from germline at one of its ends, possibly a read error. The V and J genes are TRBV2 and TRBJ1-1; D gene uncertain. The germline gives CDR1 SNHLY, CDR2 FYNNEI. The CDR3 is made up of 13 amino acids. DNA for the CDR3: TGTGCCAGCAGTGAGAGGGCAGAAACTGGAGCTTTCTTT. Translation gives CASSERAETGAFF.

The J gene is TRBJ2-1, the V gene TRBV18, with 10 bases identical to TRBD1. Trimming at V came to 1 base and at J to 5 bases, leaving 5 bases not matched to a gene. CDR3 length equals 16 residues. Germline loops: CDR1 KGHSH, CDR2 LQKENI. This chain's CDR3 is CASSPRFGTGDNEQFF. DNA of the CDR3: TGTGCCAGCTCACCACGCTTCGGGACAGGGGACAATGAGCAGTTCTTC.

This rearrangement joins TRBV27 to TRBJ2-7, with TRBD1 matching over 10 bases. The CDR3 totals 15 residues. The ends lost 5 bases at V and 5 bases at J; junction bases unmatched: 9. Germline CDR1 is MNHEY and CDR2 is SMNVEV (reference sequence). This CDR3 is CASSSRDRGVHEQYF. The CDR3 region has the DNA TGTGCCAGCAGTAGCCGGGACAGGGGAGTCCACGAGCAGTACTTC.

The chain has TRBV11-1 and TRBJ1-1; a weak D match, TRBD1 (5 bases). Trimming left V 0 bases short and J 8 bases short, with 10 bases between. Germline-derived CDR1 and CDR2 are SGHAT and FQDESV (reference sequence). The CDR3 totals 13 residues. The CDR3 DNA sequence: TGTGCCAGCAGCTTAGCGCAGGGCAGGGAAGCTTTCTTT. It encodes CASSLAQGREAFF. Drawing the rest from reference TRBV11-1 and TRBJ1-1, the complete variable domain is EAEVAQSPRYKITEKSQAVAFWCDPISGHATLYWYRQILGQGPELLVQFQDESVVDDSQLPKDRFSAERLKGVDSTLKIQPAELGDSAMYLCASSLAQGREAFFGQGTRLTVV.

This chain uses TRBV27 with TRBJ1-4, with D perhaps TRBD1 (5 bases). V was cut by 6 bases and J by 11 bases, with 19 bases left in between. The germline gives CDR1 MNHEY, CDR2 SMNVEV (reference sequence). This CDR3 contains 14 residues. The CDR3 nucleotides read TGTGCCAGCAGATTGGGACGGACGAGTGGGAAACTGTTTTTT. It codes for CASRLGRTSGKLFF.

This chain connects TRBV5-1 to TRBJ1-6; 8 bases map to TRBD1. Germline CDR1 reads SGHRS; CDR2 reads YFSETQ. The CDR3 totals 17 residues. The junction had 6 bases not matched to a gene; V was cut back by 4 bases and J by 0 bases. The CDR3 loop reads CASSLDRGPSYNSPLHF. The CDR3 DNA follows: TGCGCCAGCAGCCTCGACAGGGGTCCCTCCTATAATTCACCCCTCCACTTT.

The J gene is TRBJ2-6, the V gene TRBV19; D may correspond to TRBD1 or TRBD2 (6 bases each). Trimming removed 7 bases from V and 0 bases from J, with 7 bases in between. The germline V gene has CDR1 LNHDA and CDR2 SQIVND (reference sequence). The CDR3 is made up of 14 amino acids. CDR3 nucleotide sequence: TGTGCCAGTACGGGGGCCTCTGGGGCCAACGTCCTGACTTTC. Protein product: CASTGASGANVLTF.

This clone was observed a single time. Within the sample, other DNA sequences also encode this same CDR3. This chain connects TRBV5-1 to TRBJ2-3; D unresolved. The V end lost 0 bases, the J end lost 0 bases, and 8 bases lay between the germline ends. The CDR3 totals 15 residues. The V gene's germline CDR1 is SGHRS and CDR2 YFSETQ. Here the CDR3 DNA reads TGCGCCAGCAGCTTGGTTGGAACTAGCACAGATACGCAGTATTTT. It translates to CASSLVGTSTDTQYF.

This chain uses TRBV19 with TRBJ1-6; D unclear. This CDR3 comprises 13 residues. Germline V gene lookup returns CDR1 LNHDA and CDR2 SQIVND (reference sequence). The V and J ends lost 1 base and 7 bases respectively, with 5 bases between them. CDR3 nucleotide sequence: TGTGCCAGTAGTATAGGAAAGAATTCACCCCTCCACTTT. Protein: CASSIGKNSPLHF.

The chain recombines TRBV30 with TRBJ1-6; D is undetermined. Trimming pared 2 bases from V and 10 bases from J, leaving 12 bases between. This CDR3 is built from 13 residues. From germline, CDR1 is GTSNPN and CDR2 SVGIG (reference sequence). CDR3 in amino acids: CAWSSASGSPLHF. CDR3 nucleotides: TGTGCCTGGAGTTCAGCATCCGGCTCACCCCTCCACTTT.

The gene calls are TRBV11-2 and TRBJ2-7; D uncertain. In germline, CDR1 is SGHAT, CDR2 FQNNGV. The CDR3 runs to 12 residues. Between the trimmed V and J ends, which lost 4 bases and 7 bases, there was a span of 11 bases. CDR3 protein: CASSYQGQEQYF. Here the CDR3 DNA reads TGTGCCAGCAGCTACCAAGGGCAGGAGCAGTACTTC.

A remark on this clone: The sample contains more than one DNA sequence encoding this CDR3. CDR3 region: CASSPSDTYEQYF. The CDR3 DNA is TGTGCCAGCTCACCATCGGACACCTACGAGCAGTACTTC. This chain links TRBV18 with TRBJ2-7; tentative D call: TRBD1 (5 bases). Germline lookup yields CDR1 KGHSH and CDR2 LQKENI. The CDR3 loop spans 13 amino acids. V lost 2 bases, J lost 2 bases, and 7 bases lay in between.

In DNA, the CDR3 is TGCAGCGTTGTGAAAGGGGTATCGTACGAGCAGTACTTC. It specifies CSVVKGVSYEQYF. The rearrangement links TRBV29-1 to TRBJ2-7, with a weak D call TRBD1 (5 bases). Germline loops: CDR1 SQVTM, CDR2 ANQGSEA. V lost 4 bases and J 4 bases, leaving 14 bases between the germline ends. The CDR3 loop spans 13 amino acids.

The gene calls are TRBV7-8 and TRBJ2-3; 10 nucleotides match TRBD1. Trimming at V came to 5 bases and at J to 6 bases, leaving 14 bases not matched to a gene. The CDR3 totals 17 residues. Per the germline V gene, CDR1 is SGHVS and CDR2 is FQNEAQ. The CDR3 DNA reads as TGTGCCAGCAGCGCGAGACAGGGGGCGCCATCGATGGATACGCAGTATTTT. As protein: CASSARQGAPSMDTQYF.

The chain has TRBV30 and TRBJ1-1, with 9 nucleotides matching TRBD1. The CDR3 is 13 amino acids. Germline V gene lookup returns CDR1 GTSNPN and CDR2 SVGIG (reference sequence). With V trimmed by 7 bases and J by 1 base, 4 bases remained unmatched. CDR3 in DNA: TGTGCCTACCCGGGACAGGGGAACACTGAAGCTTTCTTT. This translates into CAYPGQGNTEAFF.

The chain couples TRBV4-1 to TRBJ2-2; D may be TRBD2 (7 bases). Trimming stripped 0 bases from V and 5 bases from J, with 28 bases between. This CDR3 region has 21 residues. The germline V gene has CDR1 MGHRA and CDR2 YSYEKL. CDR3 DNA sequence: TGCGCCAGCAGCCAAGACAGCTTGGGGGGGCGGCTCTCCCTCAAGACCGGGGAGCTGTTTTTT. Translating gives CASSQDSLGGRLSLKTGELFF.

The chain joins TRBV18 to TRBJ2-7, with 7 bases aligning to TRBD1. Germline V lookup: CDR1 KGHSH, CDR2 LQKENI. V lost 4 bases and J lost 5; bases outside the gene matches: 14. The CDR3 has 16 residues. The CDR3 sequence: CASSRYVTGSRDEQYF. The CDR3 coding sequence is TGTGCCAGCTCACGATACGTGACAGGGTCGAGGGACGAGCAGTACTTC.